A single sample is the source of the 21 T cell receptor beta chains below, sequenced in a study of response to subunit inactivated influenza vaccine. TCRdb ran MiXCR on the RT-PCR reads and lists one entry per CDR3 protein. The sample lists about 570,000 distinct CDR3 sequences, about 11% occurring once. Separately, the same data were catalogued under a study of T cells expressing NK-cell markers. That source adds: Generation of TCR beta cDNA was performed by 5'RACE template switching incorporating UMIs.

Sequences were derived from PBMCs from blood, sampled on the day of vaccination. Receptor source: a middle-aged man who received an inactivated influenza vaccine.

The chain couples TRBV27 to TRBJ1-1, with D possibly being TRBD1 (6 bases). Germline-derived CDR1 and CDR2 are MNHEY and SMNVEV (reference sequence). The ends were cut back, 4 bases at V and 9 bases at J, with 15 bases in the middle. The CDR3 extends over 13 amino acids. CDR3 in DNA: TGTGCCAGCAGTTCCACAGGGTGGTCGAAAGCTTTCTTT. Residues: CASSSTGWSKAFF.

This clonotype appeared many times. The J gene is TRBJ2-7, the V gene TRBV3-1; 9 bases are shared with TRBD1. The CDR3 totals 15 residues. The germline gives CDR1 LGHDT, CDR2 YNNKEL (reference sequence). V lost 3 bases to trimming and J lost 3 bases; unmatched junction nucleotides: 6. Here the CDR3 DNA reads TGTGCCAGCAGCCAGCCCGGGACAGGGATCTACGAGCAGTACTTC. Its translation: CASSQPGTGIYEQYF.

The CDR3 DNA is TGTGCCAGCTCACCCGGCGCGGGAGTACTCACAGATACGCAGTATTTT. Translation gives CASSPGAGVLTDTQYF. The chain combines TRBV18 with TRBJ2-3; 7 bases line up with TRBD2. Germline CDR1 reads KGHSH; CDR2 reads LQKENI. V lost 3 bases, J lost 2 bases, and 8 bases stayed unmatched. CDR3 length equals 16 residues. Drawing the rest from reference TRBV18 and TRBJ2-3, the complete variable domain is NAGVMQNPRHLVRRRGQEARLRCSPMKGHSHVYWYRQLPEEGLKFMVYLQKENIIDESGMPKERFSAEFPKEGPSILRIQQVVRGDSAAYFCASSPGAGVLTDTQYFGPGTRLTVL.

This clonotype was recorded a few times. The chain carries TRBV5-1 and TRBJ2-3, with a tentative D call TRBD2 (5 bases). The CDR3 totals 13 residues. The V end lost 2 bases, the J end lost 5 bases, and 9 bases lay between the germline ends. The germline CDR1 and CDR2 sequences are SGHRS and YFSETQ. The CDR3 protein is CASSFEGGDTQYF. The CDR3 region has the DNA TGCGCCAGCAGCTTCGAGGGCGGAGATACGCAGTATTTT.

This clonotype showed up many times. The CDR3 protein is CSARGRSKNIQYF. CDR3 nucleotide sequence: TGCAGTGCCAGGGGGCGGTCCAAAAACATTCAGTACTTC. The V and J genes are TRBV20-1 and TRBJ2-4; TRBD1 aligns across 8 bases. The V gene end was trimmed by 6 bases and the J gene end by 2 bases; junction bases not matched to a gene: 3. In germline, CDR1 is DFQATT, CDR2 SNEGSKA (reference sequence). CDR3 length equals 13 residues.

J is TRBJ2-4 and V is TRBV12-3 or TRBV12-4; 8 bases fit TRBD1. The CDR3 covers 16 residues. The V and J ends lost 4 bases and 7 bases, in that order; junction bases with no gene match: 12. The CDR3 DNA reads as TGTGCCAGCAGTTCGTCAAGGACAGGGAATCGGAACATTCAGTACTTC. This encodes CASSSSRTGNRNIQYF.

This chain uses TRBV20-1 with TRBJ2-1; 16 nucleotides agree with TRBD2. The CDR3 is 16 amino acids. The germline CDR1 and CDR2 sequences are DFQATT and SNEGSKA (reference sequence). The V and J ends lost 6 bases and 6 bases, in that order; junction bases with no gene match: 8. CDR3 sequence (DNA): TGCAGTGCGACCGGGACTAGCGGGAGGGCCCTCAATGAGCAGTTCTTC. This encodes CSATGTSGRALNEQFF.

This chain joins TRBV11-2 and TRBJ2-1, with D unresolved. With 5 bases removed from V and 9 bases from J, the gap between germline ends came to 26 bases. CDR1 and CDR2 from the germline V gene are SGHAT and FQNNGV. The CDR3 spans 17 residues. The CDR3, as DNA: TGTGCCAGCAGCCCCGAACAGTTCCCTAGATTATTTCCTGAGCAGTTCTTC. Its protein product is CASSPEQFPRLFPEQFF. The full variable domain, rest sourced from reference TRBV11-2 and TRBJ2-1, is EAGVAQSPRYKIIEKRQSVAFWCNPISGHATLYWYQQILGQGPKLLIQFQNNGVVDDSQLPKDRFSAERLKGVDSTLKIQPAKLEDSAVYLCASSPEQFPRLFPEQFFGPGTRLTVL.

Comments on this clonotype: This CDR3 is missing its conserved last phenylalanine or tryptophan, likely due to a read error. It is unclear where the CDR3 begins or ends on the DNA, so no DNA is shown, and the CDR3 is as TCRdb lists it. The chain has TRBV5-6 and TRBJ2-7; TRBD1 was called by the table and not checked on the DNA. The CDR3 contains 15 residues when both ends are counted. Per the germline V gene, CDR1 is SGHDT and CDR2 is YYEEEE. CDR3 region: CASNLRDSNNPTPLS.

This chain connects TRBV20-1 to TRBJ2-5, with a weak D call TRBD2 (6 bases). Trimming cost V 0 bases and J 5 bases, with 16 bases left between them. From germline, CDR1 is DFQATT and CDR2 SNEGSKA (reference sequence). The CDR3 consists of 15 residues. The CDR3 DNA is TGCAGTGCTAGAGATATTACTAGCAGTGGGGAGACCCAGTACTTC. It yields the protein CSARDITSSGETQYF.

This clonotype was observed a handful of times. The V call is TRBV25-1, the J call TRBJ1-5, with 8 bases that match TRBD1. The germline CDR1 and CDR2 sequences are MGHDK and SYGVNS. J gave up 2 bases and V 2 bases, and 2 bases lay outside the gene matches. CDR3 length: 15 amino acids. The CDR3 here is CASSEGQGGNQPQHF. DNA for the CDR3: TGTGCCAGCAGTGAAGGACAGGGTGGCAATCAGCCCCAGCATTTT. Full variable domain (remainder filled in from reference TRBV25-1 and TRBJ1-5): EADIYQTPRYLVIGTGKKITLECSQTMGHDKMYWYQQDPGMELHLIHYSYGVNSTEKGDLSSESTVSRIRTEHFPLTLESARPSHTSQYLCASSEGQGGNQPQHFGDGTRLSIL.

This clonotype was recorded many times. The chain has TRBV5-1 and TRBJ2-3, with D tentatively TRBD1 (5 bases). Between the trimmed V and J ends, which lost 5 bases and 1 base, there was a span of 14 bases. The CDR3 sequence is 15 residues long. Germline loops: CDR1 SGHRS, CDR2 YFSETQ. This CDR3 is CASREGVGGTDTQYF. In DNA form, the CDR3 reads TGCGCCAGCAGGGAAGGGGTTGGCGGCACAGATACGCAGTATTTT.

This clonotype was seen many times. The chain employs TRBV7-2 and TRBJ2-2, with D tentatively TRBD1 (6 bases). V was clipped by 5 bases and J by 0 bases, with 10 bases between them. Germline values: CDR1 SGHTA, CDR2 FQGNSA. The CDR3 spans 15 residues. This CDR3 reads CASSRRQANTGELFF. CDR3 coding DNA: TGTGCCAGCAGCCGAAGACAGGCGAACACCGGGGAGCTGTTTTTT.

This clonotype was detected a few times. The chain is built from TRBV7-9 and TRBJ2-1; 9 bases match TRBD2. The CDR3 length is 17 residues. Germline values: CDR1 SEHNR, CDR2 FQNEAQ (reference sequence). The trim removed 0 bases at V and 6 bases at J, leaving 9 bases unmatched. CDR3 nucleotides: TGTGCCAGCAGCTTAGCCCTCTTGCGGGGGGGCCGCAATGAGCAGTTCTTC. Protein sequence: CASSLALLRGGRNEQFF.

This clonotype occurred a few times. CDR3 DNA sequence: TGCGCCAGCAGCTTGGAGGACGGGAATGGCTACACCTTC. This sequence encodes CASSLEDGNGYTF. The chain employs TRBV5-1 and TRBJ1-2; D gene uncertain. Germline V gene data show CDR1 as SGHRS and CDR2 as YFSETQ. V dropped 0 bases and J dropped 6 bases, with 9 bases sitting between them. This CDR3 has 13 residues. Based on the CDR3 plus reference TRBV5-1 and TRBJ1-2, the full variable domain is KAGVTQTPRYLIKTRGQQVTLSCSPISGHRSVSWYQQTPGQGLQFLFEYFSETQRNKGNFPGRFSGRQFSNSRSEMNVSTLELGDSALYLCASSLEDGNGYTFGSGTRLTVV.

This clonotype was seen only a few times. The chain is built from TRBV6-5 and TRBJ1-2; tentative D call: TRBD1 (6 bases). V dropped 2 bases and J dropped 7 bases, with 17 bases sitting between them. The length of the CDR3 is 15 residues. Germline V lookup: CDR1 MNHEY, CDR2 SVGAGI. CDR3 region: CASSYGPAGDLGYTF. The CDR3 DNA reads TGTGCCAGCAGTTACGGGCCCGCAGGGGACCTTGGCTACACCTTC.

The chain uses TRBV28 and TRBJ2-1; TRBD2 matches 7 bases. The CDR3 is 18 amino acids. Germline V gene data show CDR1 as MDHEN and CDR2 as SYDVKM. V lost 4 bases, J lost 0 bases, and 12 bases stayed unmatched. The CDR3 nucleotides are TGTGCCAGCAGTTCCCATTCGTTTGGCGGGAGCTCCTACAATGAGCAGTTCTTC. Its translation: CASSSHSFGGSSYNEQFF.

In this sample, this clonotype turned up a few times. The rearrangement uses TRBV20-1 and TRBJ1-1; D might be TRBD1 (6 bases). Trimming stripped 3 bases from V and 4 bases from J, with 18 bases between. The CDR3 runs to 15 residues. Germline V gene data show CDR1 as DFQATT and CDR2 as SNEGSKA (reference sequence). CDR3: CSARLLGARGTEAFF. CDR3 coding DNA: TGCAGTGCTAGGCTGTTGGGGGCGCGGGGCACTGAAGCTTTCTTT.

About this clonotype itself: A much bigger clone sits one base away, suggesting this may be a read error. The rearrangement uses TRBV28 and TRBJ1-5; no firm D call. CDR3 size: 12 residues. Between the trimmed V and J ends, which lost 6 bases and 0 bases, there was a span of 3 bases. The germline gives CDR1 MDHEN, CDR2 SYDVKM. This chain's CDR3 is CASRFSNQPQHF. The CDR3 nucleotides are TGTGCCAGCAGATTTAGCAATCAGCCCCAGCATTTT.

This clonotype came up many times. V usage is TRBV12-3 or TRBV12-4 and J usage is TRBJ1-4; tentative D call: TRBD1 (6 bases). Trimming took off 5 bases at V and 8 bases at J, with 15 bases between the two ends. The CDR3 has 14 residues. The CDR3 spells CASSPGAREEKLFF. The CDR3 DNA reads TGTGCCAGCAGTCCAGGGGCTCGAGAAGAAAAACTGTTTTTT.

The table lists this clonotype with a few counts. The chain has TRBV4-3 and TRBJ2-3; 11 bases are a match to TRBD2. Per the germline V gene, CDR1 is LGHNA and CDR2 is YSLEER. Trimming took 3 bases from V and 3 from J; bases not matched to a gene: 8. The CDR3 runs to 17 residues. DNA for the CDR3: TGCGCCAGCAGCCATAACCGCGGGACTAGCGGAACAGATACGCAGTATTTT. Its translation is CASSHNRGTSGTDTQYF.